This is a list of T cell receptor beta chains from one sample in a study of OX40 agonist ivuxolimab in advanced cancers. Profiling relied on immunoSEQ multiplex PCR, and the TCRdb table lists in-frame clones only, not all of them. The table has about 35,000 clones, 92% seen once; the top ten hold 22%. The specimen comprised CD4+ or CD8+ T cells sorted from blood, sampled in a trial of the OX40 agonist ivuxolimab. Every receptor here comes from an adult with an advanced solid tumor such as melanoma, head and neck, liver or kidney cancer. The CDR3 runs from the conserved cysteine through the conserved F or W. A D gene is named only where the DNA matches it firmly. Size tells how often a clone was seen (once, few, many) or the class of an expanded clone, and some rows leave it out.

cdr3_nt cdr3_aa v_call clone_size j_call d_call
TGTGCCAGCAGCATCAGCGGGGGTACCGCCTACGAGCAGTACTTC CASSISGGTAYEQYF TRBV5-5 . TRBJ2-7 TRBD2
TGTGCCAGCACTGGGGCCGACTCTGGGGCCAACGTCCTGACTTTC CASTGADSGANVLTF TRBV6-5 . TRBJ2-6 .
TGTGCCAGTAGTTTCGAGGGGTGGGATCAGCCCCAGCATTTT CASSFEGWDQPQHF TRBV19 . TRBJ1-5 .
TGTGCCAGCGGGGACAGCACGCCCAACTATGGCTACACCTTC CASGDSTPNYGYTF TRBV13 once TRBJ1-2 TRBD1
TGTGCCAGCAGAGAGGAAGACAGGTCAGGCTACGAGCAGTACTTC CASREEDRSGYEQYF TRBV6-5 . TRBJ2-7 .
TGCGCCAGCAGCTTGGGAGACGCAACCTACGAGCAGTACTTC CASSLGDATYEQYF TRBV5-1 . TRBJ2-7 .
TGTGCCAGCAGCCCGCGTGGGAGCGGTTACGAGCAGTACTTC CASSPRGSGYEQYF TRBV6-6 . TRBJ2-7 .
TGTGCCAGCAGTTTTGCGGGAGGCGGTTGGGAGACCCAGTACTTC CASSFAGGGWETQYF TRBV6-5 . TRBJ2-5 TRBD2
TGTGCCAGCAGCCCCGGACATTCACTATATGGCTACACCTTC CASSPGHSLYGYTF TRBV6-5 . TRBJ1-2 .
TGTGCCAGCAGTTCCCCGTCGACTAGCGGGGTGGGGGATACGCAGTATTTT CASSSPSTSGVGDTQYF TRBV28 . TRBJ2-3 TRBD2
TGTGCCAGCAGTTACGGCGGGAGGCGGGAGACCCAGTACTTC CASSYGGRRETQYF TRBV6-5 . TRBJ2-5 TRBD2
TGTGCCAGCAGCCCGACAGGGGGCTACGAGCAGTACTTC CASSPTGGYEQYF TRBV13 . TRBJ2-7 TRBD1
TGTGCCAGCAGATTAGGACAGGGTAGATACAATGAGCAGTTCTTC CASRLGQGRYNEQFF TRBV6-5 . TRBJ2-1 TRBD1
TGTGCCAGCAGCTTTGGGACACTCGTTCAAGAGACCCAGTACTTC CASSFGTLVQETQYF TRBV14 . TRBJ2-5 .
TGTGCCAGCAGCTTAACAGGGGGCTACGAGCAGTACTTC CASSLTGGYEQYF TRBV7-9 . TRBJ2-7 TRBD1
TGCGCCAGCAGCCCAGAGGGACAGAGCAATCAGCCCCAGCATTTT CASSPEGQSNQPQHF TRBV5-1 . TRBJ1-5 TRBD1
TGTGCCAGCAGCCTAGCGGGACGCACAGATACGCAGTATTTT CASSLAGRTDTQYF TRBV4-2 . TRBJ2-3 TRBD2
TGTGCCTGGGCGGGCGAGTCCTTGGGGTCCTACGAGCAGTACTTC CAWAGESLGSYEQYF TRBV30 . TRBJ2-7 .
TGTGCCAGCAGCCCTACCGACAGGGGCGCCGGCCTCAATGAGCAGTTCTTC CASSPTDRGAGLNEQFF TRBV4-2 . TRBJ2-1 TRBD1
TGCGCCAGCAGCAGCTGGGACAGCCTCACTGAAGCTTTCTTT CASSSWDSLTEAFF TRBV5-1 . TRBJ1-1 TRBD1
TGTGCCAGCAGCTTAGTACCAGATACGCAGTATTTT CASSLVPDTQYF TRBV7-9 . TRBJ2-3 .
TGTGCCAGCAGCGTCCCAGGACTAGCGGGATTGAGCGAGCAGTACTTC CASSVPGLAGLSEQYF TRBV9 . TRBJ2-7 TRBD2
TGTGCCACCAGCTTGCAGCGGGGCTATGAGCAGTTCTTC CATSLQRGYEQFF TRBV15 . TRBJ2-1 TRBD2
TGTGCCAGCAGTTTATCCCAAATCTACGAGCAGTACTTC CASSLSQIYEQYF TRBV28 . TRBJ2-7 .
TGTGCCAGCAGTTCCGACAGCCCCTACGAGCAGTACTTC CASSSDSPYEQYF TRBV28 . TRBJ2-7 .
TGTGCCAGCAGCTTAGAATTTAGCGGGAGCCCAAACAATGAGCAGTTCTTC CASSLEFSGSPNNEQFF TRBV7-9 . TRBJ2-1 TRBD2
TGTGCCAGCAGCTCTACCGACTCCCATGACCTCTATGGCTACACCTTC CASSSTDSHDLYGYTF TRBV7-9 . TRBJ1-2 .
TGTGCCAGCAGTGGGGGGGACGAGCAGTACTTC CASSGGDEQYF TRBV6-1 . TRBJ2-7 .
TGTGCCAGCAGCTTAGGCCTAGCGGGGGGGGGTGAGCAGTTCTTC CASSLGLAGGGEQFF TRBV7-9 . TRBJ2-1 TRBD2
TGTGCCAGTAGTATAGTCGGGCGGACTTCGAACACCGGGGAGCTGTTTTTT CASSIVGRTSNTGELFF TRBV19 . TRBJ2-2 .
TGCGCCAGCAGCCAAGTATCCGGGACTACCACCGAGCAGTACTTC CASSQVSGTTTEQYF TRBV4-1 . TRBJ2-7 TRBD2
TGCGCCAGCAGCCAAGCACGGGGCTACGAGCAGTACTTC CASSQARGYEQYF TRBV4-1 . TRBJ2-7 .
TGTGCCACCCTAACAGGGCACGAGCAGTACTTC CATLTGHEQYF TRBV27 . TRBJ2-7 .
TGTGCCAGCAGTCCGGGACAAAAGGAGTTGGCCCAGCATTTT CASSPGQKELAQHF TRBV28 . TRBJ1-5 .
TGTGCCTGGAGTGCAGGGAACACCGGGGAGCTGTTTTTT CAWSAGNTGELFF TRBV30 . TRBJ2-2 .
TGCAGCGTTTGGGGGAAAGTAACCGGGGAGCTGTTTTTT CSVWGKVTGELFF TRBV29-1 . TRBJ2-2 .
TGTGCCAGCACCAATTGGCTGGAAGGGGGTTCAGACGAGCAGTACTTC CASTNWLEGGSDEQYF TRBV5-5 . TRBJ2-7 .
TGTGCCAGCAGCGTAAACGCCGACCAAGAGACCCAGTACTTC CASSVNADQETQYF TRBV9 . TRBJ2-5 .
TGTGCCAGCAGTCCCCATCTTAGCGGGAGGACATACAATGAGCAGTTCTTC CASSPHLSGRTYNEQFF TRBV27 . TRBJ2-1 TRBD2
TGTGCCAGCCATAGGCAGGCAGATAACTACGAGCAGTACTTC CASHRQADNYEQYF TRBV28 . TRBJ2-7 .
TGCGCCAGCAGCCCGAGGGGGCAGGGCGGGGAGCTGTTTTTT CASSPRGQGGELFF TRBV4-1 . TRBJ2-2 TRBD1
TGTGCCAGCAGCCAACTAGCGGGATTTGACGAGCAGTACTTC CASSQLAGFDEQYF TRBV5-5 . TRBJ2-7 TRBD2
TGTGCCAGCAGACTCCTTTCGGGAGTTTCCTACGAGCAGTACTTC CASRLLSGVSYEQYF TRBV28 . TRBJ2-7 .